This TCR beta chain stems from a study of blood T cell repertoires in COVID-19. The ends were cut back, 7 bases at V and 4 bases at J, with 14 bases in the middle. The CDR3 sequence is 14 residues long. Germline CDR1 reads SGHVS; CDR2 reads FQNEAQ. Measured with immunoSEQ multiplex PCR; TCRdb has only the in-frame clones, and not every one. The table lists roughly 200,000 clones, around 83% of them singletons. Sequencing input: peripheral blood. This receptor was identified in a human donor in a cohort sampled during active COVID-19. The chain couples TRBV7-8 to TRBJ2-1, with D tentatively TRBD2 (5 bases). This CDR3 is CASTLGGRYNEQFF. As DNA, the CDR3 is TGTGCCAGCACCCTTGGCGGGCGATACAATGAGCAGTTCTTC. The variable domain in full, completed from reference TRBV7-8 and TRBJ2-1, reads GAGVSQSPRYKVAKRGQDVALRCDPISGHVSLFWYQQALGQGPEFLTYFQNEAQLDKSGLPSDRFFAERPEGSVSTLKIQRTQQEDSAVYLCASTLGGRYNEQFFGPGTRLTVL.